These 5 T cell receptor beta chains were sequenced from one sample in a study of blood T cell repertoires in COVID-19. Here immunoSEQ multiplex PCR was the method, and the copy in TCRdb shows in-frame clones only, minus some. The sample records about 420,000 clones, roughly 90% being singletons. The sequencing sample was made of peripheral blood. The source is a young man with COVID-19, enrolled during active disease.

The chain has TRBV5-5 and TRBJ2-2; D gene ambiguous. The CDR3 consists of 13 residues. CDR1 SGHKS and CDR2 YYEKEE come from the germline V gene (reference sequence). V lost 1 base and J lost 7, with 8 bases in between. CDR3 protein: CASSLPGHGELFF. The CDR3 DNA reads TGTGCCAGCAGCTTGCCTGGGCACGGGGAGCTGTTTTTT.

The chain uses TRBV2 and TRBJ2-7, with D possibly TRBD1 on 6 matching bases. The ends were cut back, 4 bases at V and 1 base at J, with 11 bases in the middle. The CDR3 covers 14 residues. Germline lookup yields CDR1 SNHLY and CDR2 FYNNEI. The CDR3 region has the DNA TGTGCCAGCAGTGTGGGGGCAGGGTCCTACGAGCAGTACTTC. Encoded protein: CASSVGAGSYEQYF.

This chain uses TRBV28 with TRBJ2-2; 7 bases fit TRBD2. The germline V gene encodes CDR1 MDHEN and CDR2 SYDVKM. CDR3 size: 16 residues. The ends lost 2 bases at V and 5 bases at J; junction bases unmatched: 8. The CDR3 spells CASSLGRGRGTGELFF. The DNA of the CDR3 is TGTGCCAGCAGTTTAGGTCGCGGGAGAGGAACCGGGGAGCTGTTTTTT.

The rearrangement uses TRBV9 and TRBJ2-7; 8 nucleotides agree with TRBD1. With 0 bases clipped from V and 5 bases from J, the junction kept 1 base outside the gene matches. The CDR3 runs to 13 residues. Germline CDR1 and CDR2: SGDLS and YYNGEE. In DNA, the CDR3 is TGTGCCAGCAGCGTAGACAGGGGGGACGAGCAGTACTTC. Protein sequence: CASSVDRGDEQYF.

The rearrangement uses TRBV18 and TRBJ2-1, with D possibly matching TRBD2 (7 bases). Germline V gives CDR1 KGHSH, CDR2 LQKENI. The CDR3 has 16 amino acids. The V end was cut by 6 bases, the J end by 6 bases, with 21 bases between. CDR3 in DNA: TGTGCCAGCTCGGATCCAGGGGAGGGGGGGTCCAATGAGCAGTTCTTC. It encodes CASSDPGEGGSNEQFF.